This T cell receptor (beta chain) was documented in a study of Graves' ophthalmopathy and Graves' hyperthyroidism. Study observations and caveats: The authors also found most expanded thyroid clonotypes above 0.001 frequency in blood. An approximately 83% specificity and roughly 90% sensitivity were achieved by a 13-signature model that separated ophthalmopathy from stable hyperthyroidism.

Amplified TCR beta CDR3 regions were obtained using RNA transcripts as template. Second-round multiplex PCR came after a first-round RT-PCR that employed HTBI primers. From the multiplex PCR reads, TCRdb called clonotypes with MiXCR, one entry per CDR3 protein. The repertoire holds around 520,000 distinct CDR3 sequences, with approximately 35% as singletons. The V gene's germline CDR1 is SGHRS and CDR2 YFSETQ. V was pared by 0 bases and J by 7 bases, with 16 bases between. The CDR3 sequence is 15 residues long. This clonotype was seen at least ten times. Antigen specificity is unknown. V and J are TRBV5-1 and TRBJ1-2; no clear D gene. Sample: peripheral blood or thyroid tissue (not recorded which). The TCR sequence derives from an adult man with Graves' hyperthyroidism. The CDR3: CASSLEPRRDPGYTF. CDR3 sequence (DNA): TGCGCCAGCAGCTTGGAGCCAAGGAGGGATCCTGGCTACACCTTC. Using reference TRBV5-1 and TRBJ1-2 for the parts outside the CDR3, the full variable domain is KAGVTQTPRYLIKTRGQQVTLSCSPISGHRSVSWYQQTPGQGLQFLFEYFSETQRNKGNFPGRFSGRQFSNSRSEMNVSTLELGDSALYLCASSLEPRRDPGYTFGSGTRLTVV.